The 13 T cell receptor beta chains below all came from one sample that was sequenced in a study of blood T cell repertoires in COVID-19. The repertoire was sequenced with immunoSEQ multiplex PCR; TCRdb's copy has only in-frame clones and lacks some. There are 110,000 or so clones in the sample; more than 80% occur only once, and approximately 9% lies in the top ten. The sequenced sample consisted of peripheral blood. These receptors were taken from a woman aged 70-85 years with acute or convalescent COVID-19.

V and J are TRBV11-2 and TRBJ2-5; D gene uncertain. V was shortened by 0 bases and J by 5 bases, with 10 bases between the two germline ends. The CDR3 totals 14 residues. CDR1 is SGHAT, CDR2 FQNNGV, per germline. In DNA, the CDR3 is TGTGCCAGCAGCTTAGACCCGGCGAGGGAGACCCAGTACTTC. Encoded protein: CASSLDPARETQYF.

This chain connects TRBV5-3 to TRBJ1-6; the D gene is possibly TRBD1 (5 bases). TRBV5-3 carries the ORF label, with uncertain function. The CDR3 extends over 15 amino acids. The V end lost 2 bases, the J end lost 13 bases, and 19 bases lay between the germline ends. The DNA of the CDR3 is TGTGCCAGAAGCTTTTCCACAGGCTGGGTCGCGCCCCTCCACTTT. Residues: CARSFSTGWVAPLHF.

The rearrangement uses TRBV7-2 and TRBJ1-5; D unresolved. This CDR3 is built from 15 residues. Germline V gene lookup returns CDR1 SGHTA and CDR2 FQGNSA. V was cut by 1 base and J by 4 bases, with 11 bases left in between. CDR3 coding DNA: TGTGCCAGCAGCTTAGTCTTCGGTGGTAATCAGCCCCAGCATTTT. Amino acid sequence: CASSLVFGGNQPQHF.

V usage is TRBV12-3 or TRBV12-4 and J usage is TRBJ2-3; D ambiguous. V was shortened by 7 bases and J by 0 bases, with 5 bases between the two germline ends. CDR3 length: 12 residues. CDR3 in DNA: TGTGCCAGCACAATTAGCACAGATACGCAGTATTTT. It yields the protein CASTISTDTQYF.

The chain links TRBV30 to TRBJ2-5; a possible D gene is TRBD2 (5 bases). The CDR3 has 13 amino acids. V was pared by 2 bases and J by 7 bases, with 14 bases between. CDR1 and CDR2 (germline): GTSNPN, SVGIG (reference sequence). CDR3 sequence (DNA): TGTGCCTGGAGTCGGACTGCTGACGGGACCCAGTACTTC. Protein sequence: CAWSRTADGTQYF. Full variable domain (rest looked up from reference TRBV30 and TRBJ2-5): SQTIHQWPATLVQPVGSPLSLECTVEGTSNPNLYWYRQAAGRGLQLLFYSVGIGQISSEVPQNLSASRPQDRQFILSSKKLLLSDSGFYLCAWSRTADGTQYFGPGTRLLVL.

The DNA for the CDR3 is TGTGCCAGCAGCCAAGATCCAGCGAACTATGGCTACACCTTC. As protein: CASSQDPANYGYTF. This chain connects TRBV3-1 (or the pseudogene TRBV3-2) to TRBJ1-2; no definite D call. The CDR3 consists of 14 residues. With 0 bases removed from V and 2 bases from J, the gap between germline ends came to 7 bases. The germline gives CDR1 LGHDT, CDR2 YNNKEL (reference sequence).

This clone was counted a single time. The rearrangement uses TRBV7-9 and TRBJ2-5, with 8 bases identical to TRBD2. V lost 5 bases to trimming and J lost 1 base; unmatched junction nucleotides: 3. There are 14 residues in the CDR3. Germline assignment: CDR1 SEHNR and CDR2 FQNEAQ (reference sequence). The chain's CDR3 is CASSPGLAQETQYF. For the CDR3, the DNA is TGTGCCAGCAGCCCAGGACTAGCCCAAGAGACCCAGTACTTC. Full variable domain (outside the CDR3, taken from reference TRBV7-9 and TRBJ2-5): DTGVSQNPRHKITKRGQNVTFRCDPISEHNRLYWYRQTLGQGPEFLTYFQNEAQLEKSRLLSDRFSAERPKGSFSTLEIQRTEQGDSAMYLCASSPGLAQETQYFGPGTRLLVL.

CDR3 nucleotide sequence: TGTGCCAGCAGCTTGGAAGGGGTACACGGCTACACCTTC. As protein: CASSLEGVHGYTF. This rearrangement joins TRBV11-1 to TRBJ1-2; possible D gene TRBD1, 5 bases. Trimming pared 3 bases from V and 8 bases from J, leaving 13 bases between. Germline CDR1 reads SGHAT; CDR2 reads FQDESV (reference sequence). There are 13 residues in the CDR3.

The genes are TRBV6-2 or TRBV6-3 and TRBJ2-7; 10 nucleotides match TRBD2. In germline, CDR1 is MNHEY, CDR2 SVGEGT. V was clipped by 2 bases and J by 5 bases; unmatched bases: 9. CDR3 size: 16 residues. The CDR3 sequence: CASSYPVLAGFHEQYF. CDR3 DNA: TGTGCCAGCAGTTACCCCGTACTAGCGGGGTTCCACGAGCAGTACTTC.

The rearrangement joins TRBV3-1 (or the pseudogene TRBV3-2) to TRBJ2-2, with 11 positions matching TRBD2. V shed 1 base and J 2 bases; nucleotides not matched to a gene: 6. The germline CDR1 and CDR2 sequences are LGHDT and YNNKEL (reference sequence). This CDR3 contains 18 residues. The CDR3 protein is CASSQGRSGRANTGELFF. The CDR3 DNA follows: TGTGCCAGCAGCCAAGGTCGTAGCGGGAGGGCAAACACCGGGGAGCTGTTTTTT.

The chain carries TRBV19 and TRBJ1-1, with D possibly matching TRBD1 (5 bases). CDR3 length: 14 amino acids. Per the germline V gene, CDR1 is LNHDA and CDR2 is SQIVND (reference sequence). Trimming removed 1 base from V and 4 bases from J, with 10 bases in between. CDR3 protein: CASSIVDRSTEAFF. In DNA form, the CDR3 reads TGTGCCAGTAGTATAGTCGACAGATCCACTGAAGCTTTCTTT.

The rearrangement joins TRBV3-1 (or the pseudogene TRBV3-2) to TRBJ2-7, with D possibly matching TRBD2 (6 bases). Trimming took 0 bases from V and 2 from J, leaving 11 bases between them. Germline CDR1 is LGHDT and CDR2 is YNNKEL (reference sequence). The CDR3 loop spans 15 amino acids. This CDR3 is CASSQDSSGAYEQYF. The CDR3 DNA is TGTGCCAGCAGCCAAGACTCCTCGGGAGCCTACGAGCAGTACTTC.

The genes are TRBV12-3 or TRBV12-4 and TRBJ2-3; D may be TRBD2 (5 bases). V gave up 7 bases and J gave up 0 bases, with 8 bases separating them. This CDR3 is 13 amino acids long. In DNA form, the CDR3 reads TGTGCCAGCATCCGGGGAAGCACAGATACGCAGTATTTT. This gives the protein CASIRGSTDTQYF.